This TCR beta chain was obtained from a study of T cells in Graves' hyperthyroidism and ophthalmopathy. Authors of the study amplified TCR beta CDR3 regions from RNA transcripts. The HTBI primer set was used in a first-round RT-PCR of the TCR CDR3. MiXCR was run by TCRdb on the multiplex PCR reads, yielding one entry per CDR3 protein. Altogether roughly 180,000 distinct CDR3 sequences are present, 17% being singletons, with the ten largest covering about 31%. This clonotype was picked up one time. The V gene's germline CDR1 is MNHNS and CDR2 SASEGT. The V end lost 0 bases, the J end lost 9 bases, and 10 bases lay between the germline ends. The CDR3 totals 13 residues.

The sequencing sample was made of blood. The receptor was derived from a woman aged 45-59 years with Graves' hyperthyroidism. This chain uses TRBV6-1 with TRBJ2-3; maybe TRBD1 (5 bases). The CDR3 coding sequence is TGTGCCAGCAGTGAAGCGCAGGACACCACGCAGTATTTT. Its translation: CASSEAQDTTQYF.